The TCR beta chain described here comes from a study of blood T cell repertoires in COVID-19. Study-wide context: Acute and convalescent COVID-19 specimens originated in the United States, Italy and Spain.

Authors' data handling: Amplification of reference gene primers provided the estimated nucleated cell counts. Repertoires were generated with immunoSEQ multiplex PCR, while TCRdb's copy carries only in-frame clones and drops some. D and trimming come from the DNA, and the V and J calls and clone size come from that table. The table shows approximately 470,000 clones, with 75% to 90% occurring only once. Enrolled through a virtual design, the participants were between roughly 18 and 95 years of age and came from fewer than 30 US areas. The source of this sequence is a woman aged 18-29 years who had recovered from COVID-19. Sequencing was done on a sample of PBMCs or T cells enriched from blood (not recorded which).

The DNA of the CDR3 is TGTGCCAGCTCACCGACTCGCGAGGGTGATGGCTACACCTTC. This encodes CASSPTREGDGYTF. This chain links TRBV18 with TRBJ1-2; D is unclear. Germline CDR1 reads KGHSH; CDR2 reads LQKENI. V was shortened by 3 bases and J by 6 bases, with 14 bases between the two germline ends. CDR3 length equals 14 residues.